This entry lists 14 T cell receptor beta chains sequenced from one sample in a study of identical twins. MiXCR, run by TCRdb on the 5' RACE reads, gives a single entry per CDR3 protein. The repertoire holds about 810,000 distinct CDR3 sequences, with 12% as singletons. These data were also filed under a second study, of yellow fever vaccine responses in identical twins.

Sequencing input: PBMCs. All receptors come from a woman between 18 and 29 years old in good health.

The V gene is TRBV2, the J gene TRBJ2-1; 11 nucleotides agree with TRBD2. The CDR3 sequence is 15 residues long. The germline gives CDR1 SNHLY, CDR2 FYNNEI. The junction had 7 bases not matched to a gene; V was cut back by 6 bases and J by 6 bases. This chain's CDR3 is CASRLTSGTGNEQFF. The CDR3 nucleotides read TGTGCCAGCAGGTTGACTAGCGGGACGGGCAATGAGCAGTTCTTC.

CDR3 in amino acids: CASGRRSAYNEQFF. The CDR3 DNA reads as TGTGCTAGTGGTCGCCGGTCCGCTTACAATGAGCAGTTCTTC. The rearrangement joins TRBV12-5 to TRBJ2-1; no definite D call. The V end lost 5 bases, the J end lost 4 bases, and 12 bases lay between the germline ends. The CDR3 is 14 residues long. Germline V gene lookup returns CDR1 LGHNT and CDR2 FRNRAP.

This clonotype has a handful of counts. This rearrangement joins TRBV7-4 to TRBJ2-2; D tentatively reads TRBD1 or TRBD2 (5 bases each). The germline CDR1 and CDR2 sequences are SGHVT and SQSDAQ. The ends were cut back, 5 bases at V and 1 base at J, with 32 bases in the middle. The CDR3 is made up of 22 amino acids. The CDR3 nucleotides are TGTGCCAGCAGCCCGAGGACGACGCTAACCCCAAAGGGGCGGGTGAACACCGGGGAGCTGTTTTTT. Translated, it gives CASSPRTTLTPKGRVNTGELFF.

The V gene is TRBV6-6, the J gene TRBJ2-7; D may be TRBD1 (5 bases). Deletions cut 0 bases from V and 5 bases from J, with 8 bases between. The CDR3 totals 13 residues. Germline CDR1 is MNHNY and CDR2 is SVGAGI (reference sequence). For the CDR3, the DNA is TGTGCCAGCAGTTACTCCAGGACACACGAGCAGTACTTC. Amino acids: CASSYSRTHEQYF.

This clonotype was seen ten or more times. The chain joins TRBV12-3 or TRBV12-4 to TRBJ2-7; D might be TRBD1 (5 bases). V lost 3 bases, J lost 6 bases, and 39 bases lay in between. This CDR3 is 22 amino acids long. The CDR3 nucleotides read TGTGCCAGCAGTTTTTACAGGAAGCTGAATGTCGTTTTCCCAAGAACCCTACGCGAGCAGTACGTC. The encoded protein is CASSFYRKLNVVFPRTLREQYV.

This clonotype was counted many times. V gene TRBV5-1 combines with J gene TRBJ1-2, with 7 bases lining up with TRBD1. CDR3 size: 16 residues. V shed 4 bases and J 4 bases; nucleotides not matched to a gene: 13. Per the germline V gene, CDR1 is SGHRS and CDR2 is YFSETQ. CDR3 residues: CASSLRAGGSFYGYTF. DNA of the CDR3: TGCGCCAGCAGCCTCAGGGCAGGGGGAAGCTTCTATGGCTACACCTTC. Using reference TRBV5-1 and TRBJ1-2 for the parts outside the CDR3, the full variable domain is KAGVTQTPRYLIKTRGQQVTLSCSPISGHRSVSWYQQTPGQGLQFLFEYFSETQRNKGNFPGRFSGRQFSNSRSEMNVSTLELGDSALYLCASSLRAGGSFYGYTFGSGTRLTVV.

The J gene is TRBJ1-5, the V gene TRBV2, with TRBD1 as a possible D gene (6 bases). The CDR3 extends over 16 amino acids. V dropped 6 bases and J dropped 5 bases, with 20 bases sitting between them. The germline gives CDR1 SNHLY, CDR2 FYNNEI. CDR3 loop: CASSEPPGQRYQPQHF. Written as DNA, the CDR3 is TGTGCCAGCAGCGAACCGCCTGGACAGCGGTATCAGCCCCAGCATTTT.

V and J are TRBV11-3 and TRBJ2-2; 7 bases line up with TRBD2. V was clipped by 5 bases and J by 2 bases; unmatched bases: 2. CDR1 SGHNT and CDR2 YENEEA come from the germline V gene. The length of the CDR3 is 14 residues. CDR3 residues: CASSRDYNTGELFF. CDR3 coding DNA: TGTGCCAGCAGCCGGGACTACAACACCGGGGAGCTGTTTTTT.

The rearrangement uses TRBV4-1 and TRBJ2-3, with D possibly TRBD2 on 5 matching bases. Trimming pared 0 bases from V and 9 bases from J, leaving 16 bases between. CDR1 and CDR2 (germline): MGHRA, YSYEKL. The CDR3 loop spans 15 amino acids. The CDR3 region has the DNA TGCGCCAGCAGCCAAGATAGGCTAGCCCGACCCACGCAGTATTTT. Amino acid sequence: CASSQDRLARPTQYF.

The rearrangement joins TRBV7-9 to TRBJ2-7, with 7 bases lining up with TRBD1. Germline V gives CDR1 SEHNR, CDR2 FQNEAQ (reference sequence). CDR3 length: 12 amino acids. The V segment lost 5 bases and the J segment 6 bases; nucleotides outside the gene matches: 4. The CDR3 loop reads CASSPTGREQYV. The CDR3 bases are TGTGCCAGCAGCCCGACAGGGCGCGAGCAGTACGTC.

This sequence joins TRBV12-3 or TRBV12-4 and TRBJ2-3; unclear D gene. The CDR3 covers 15 residues. V shed 1 base and J shed 6 bases, with 14 bases lying between them. The CDR3 DNA reads TGTGCCAGCAGTTTAGAGGCCTACCAAGGGGATACGCAGTATTTT. The encoded protein is CASSLEAYQGDTQYF.

This clonotype was counted once. The chain has TRBV2 and TRBJ2-1; 12 nucleotides line up with TRBD2. The CDR3 spans 15 residues. Per germline, CDR1 SNHLY and CDR2 FYNNEI. J gave up 8 bases and V 3 bases, and 5 bases lay outside the gene matches. The CDR3 nucleotides read TGTGCCAGCAGTGAGAGGCTAGCGGGAGGGCATGAGCAGTTCTTC. Protein product: CASSERLAGGHEQFF.

This clonotype was found many times. The chain employs TRBV18 and TRBJ1-1; D remains ambiguous. Trimming left V 3 bases short and J 3 bases short, with 11 bases between. This CDR3 contains 14 residues. Germline V gene sequence: CDR1 KGHSH, CDR2 LQKENI. The CDR3 DNA sequence: TGTGCCAGCTCACCTATGACCCAATACACTGAAGCTTTCTTT. Protein sequence: CASSPMTQYTEAFF.

In regard to this clonotype: At one boundary the junction diverges from the germline segment, which might be a read error. The chain joins TRBV3-1 to TRBJ2-1; D gene unclear. The CDR3 sequence is 17 residues long. The germline CDR1 and CDR2 sequences are LGHDT and YNNKEL (reference sequence). The CDR3: CASSRTQPAVPYNGQFF. CDR3 in DNA: TGTGCCAGCAGCCGCACCCAACCAGCCGTCCCCTACAATGGGCAGTTCTTC.